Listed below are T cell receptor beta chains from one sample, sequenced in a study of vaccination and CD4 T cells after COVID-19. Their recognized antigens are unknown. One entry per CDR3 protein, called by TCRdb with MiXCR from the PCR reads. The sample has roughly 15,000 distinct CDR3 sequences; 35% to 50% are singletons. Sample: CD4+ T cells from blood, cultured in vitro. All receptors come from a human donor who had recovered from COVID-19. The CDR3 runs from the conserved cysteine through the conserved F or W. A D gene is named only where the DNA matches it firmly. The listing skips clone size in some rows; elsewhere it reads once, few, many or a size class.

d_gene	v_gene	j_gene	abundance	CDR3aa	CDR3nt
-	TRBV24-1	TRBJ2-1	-	CATARGNNEQFF	TGTGCCACCGCGAGGGGGAACAATGAGCAGTTCTTC
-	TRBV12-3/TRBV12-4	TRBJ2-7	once	CASSSTRPPYEQYF	TGTGCCAGCAGTTCCACCAGACCTCCCTACGAGCAGTACTTC
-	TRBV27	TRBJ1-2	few	CASSFRGFGGYTF	TGTGCCAGCAGTTTTAGGGGCTTTGGAGGCTACACCTTC
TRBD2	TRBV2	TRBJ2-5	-	CATKRGGGYRETQYF	TGTGCCACGAAAAGGGGCGGGGGGTACCGGGAGACCCAGTACTTC
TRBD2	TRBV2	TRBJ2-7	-	CASRRGASYEQYF	TGTGCCAGCCGGCGGGGGGCCTCCTACGAGCAGTACTTC
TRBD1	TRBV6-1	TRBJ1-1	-	CASRRQGAVTEAFF	TGTGCCAGCAGGCGACAGGGGGCGGTCACTGAAGCTTTCTTT
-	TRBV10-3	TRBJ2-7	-	CAIKGWESSYEQYF	TGTGCCATTAAGGGGTGGGAGAGCTCCTACGAGCAGTACTTC
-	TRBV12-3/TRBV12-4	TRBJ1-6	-	CASSRTFYNSPLHF	TGTGCCAGCAGTAGGACCTTCTATAATTCACCCCTCCACTTT
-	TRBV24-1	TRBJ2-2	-	CATRPSTSSTGELFF	TGTGCCACCAGGCCCTCTACTAGCAGCACCGGGGAGCTGTTTTTT
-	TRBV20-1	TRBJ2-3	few	CSAKRASTDTQYF	TGCAGTGCTAAGAGGGCTTCCACAGATACGCAGTATTTT
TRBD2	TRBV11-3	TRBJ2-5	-	CASSLGTSGQETQYF	TGTGCCAGCAGCTTAGGGACTAGCGGACAAGAGACCCAGTACTTC
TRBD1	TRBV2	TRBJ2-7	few	CASSNRLRDRGSYEQYF	TGTGCCAGCAGTAATCGATTACGGGACAGGGGATCGTACGAGCAGTACTTC
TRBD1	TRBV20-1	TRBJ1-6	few	CSAGQVSPLHF	TGCAGTGCAGGACAGGTTTCACCCCTCCACTTT
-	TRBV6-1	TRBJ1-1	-	CASSEYLKNTEAFF	TGTGCCAGCAGTGAGTACTTAAAGAACACTGAAGCTTTCTTT
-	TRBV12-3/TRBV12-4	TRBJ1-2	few	CASGRGSGAIYGYTF	TGTGCCAGCGGCCGGGGCAGTGGGGCTATCTATGGCTACACCTTC
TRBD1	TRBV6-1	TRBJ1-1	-	CASSETRGRTEAFF	TGTGCCAGCAGTGAGACCAGGGGGCGGACTGAAGCTTTCTTT
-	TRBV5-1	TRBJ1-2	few	CASSPRSNYGYTF	TGCGCCAGCAGCCCCAGAAGCAACTATGGCTACACCTTC
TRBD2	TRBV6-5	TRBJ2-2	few	CASSYSRLAGVTGELFF	TGTGCCAGCAGTTACTCGAGGCTAGCGGGAGTCACCGGGGAGCTGTTTTTT
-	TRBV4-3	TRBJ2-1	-	CASSQVSDAYNEQFF	TGCGCCAGCAGCCAAGTGTCTGACGCCTACAATGAGCAGTTCTTC
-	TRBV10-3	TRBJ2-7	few	CAISEQAYEQYF	TGTGCCATCAGTGAACAGGCCTACGAGCAGTACTTC
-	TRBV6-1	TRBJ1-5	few	CASSGAGGSNQPQHF	TGTGCCAGCAGTGGTGCGGGGGGTAGCAATCAGCCCCAGCATTTT